This entry concerns a single T cell receptor beta chain. These data come from a study of T cell responses to AZD1222 COVID-19 vaccine. TCRdb's copy holds only in-frame clones and misses some; the assay was immunoSEQ multiplex PCR. The data contain about 130,000 clones, more than 80% of them singletons. This material consisted of peripheral blood, taken 28 days after the second AZD1222 dose. This clonotype was sampled from an adult who received the AZD1222 COVID-19 vaccine.

Here the CDR3 DNA reads TGCGCCAGCAGCTACTCAGGGGGGACAGAGACTGAAGCTTTCTTT. Translation gives CASSYSGGTETEAFF. The V gene is TRBV5-1, the J gene TRBJ1-1, with 7 bases matching TRBD1. Germline V gene sequence: CDR1 SGHRS, CDR2 YFSETQ. The CDR3 spans 15 residues. The V and J ends lost 3 bases and 5 bases, in that order; junction bases with no gene match: 10.